These T cell receptor beta chains were read from a single sample in a study of cytomegalovirus exposure and HLA in healthy donors. The method was immunoSEQ multiplex PCR; TCRdb's version includes in-frame clones alone and lacks a portion of them. The sample lists under 150,000 clones; 60% to 80% were seen once. The specimen sequenced was PBMCs. The receptor source for this set is a woman aged 25-40 years in good health and CMV-seronegative. Each CDR3 is given with its conserved first and last residue. A D gene is named only where the DNA matches it firmly. Expanded clones get a size class; other rows say once, few or many, or leave the size out.

abundance	d_gene	v_gene	j_gene	CDR3nt	CDR3aa
.	TRBD1	TRBV10-1	TRBJ1-1	TGCGCCACCCGGACAGGGACGGACACTGAAGCTTTCTTT	CATRTGTDTEAFF
.	TRBD2	TRBV27	TRBJ2-6	TGTGCCAGCAGTTTAACCCGGCCGGGGCGGGGGGGCTCTGGGGCCAACGTCCTGACTTTC	CASSLTRPGRGGSGANVLTF
.	.	TRBV9	TRBJ1-2	TGTGCCAGCAGCGTAGAGGGACTGTTACCCCGGGATGGCTACACCTTC	CASSVEGLLPRDGYTF
.	.	TRBV10-3	TRBJ2-3	TGTGCCATCAGTGATCGGGGCACAGATACGCAGTATTTT	CAISDRGTDTQYF
.	.	TRBV27	TRBJ1-1	TGTGCCAGCAGTTTCGAGGGTAACACTGAAGCTTTCTTT	CASSFEGNTEAFF
once	.	TRBV27	TRBJ1-1	TGTGCCAGCAGTTTATCGGGGGGGAACACTGAAGCTTTCTTT	CASSLSGGNTEAFF
.	TRBD1	TRBV5-6	TRBJ2-1	TGTGCCAGCAGCTTGGCGGGACAGGGGTTGGTCTGGGAGCAGTTCTTC	CASSLAGQGLVWEQFF
.	.	TRBV7-2	TRBJ1-5	TGTGCCAGCAGCTACCGACAGGACCGGAATCAGCCCCAGCATTTT	CASSYRQDRNQPQHF
.	TRBD2	TRBV5-1	TRBJ2-1	TGCGCCAGCAGCTCCAGGACTAGCGGGGGGACGAGCTCCTACAATGAGCAGTTCTTC	CASSSRTSGGTSSYNEQFF
.	TRBD1	TRBV7-9	TRBJ1-1	TGTGCCAGCAGCCCTACCGGGACAGGGAGAGCTTTCTTT	CASSPTGTGRAFF
.	.	TRBV5-1	TRBJ2-2	TGCGCCAGCAGCTTGGAGTTAGCCACCGGGGAGCTGTTTTTT	CASSLELATGELFF
.	.	TRBV15	TRBJ1-2	TGTGCCACCAGCAGAGAAGGTCGGCCAGGCAATAACTATGGCTACACCTTC	CATSREGRPGNNYGYTF
.	.	TRBV4-2	TRBJ1-2	TGTGCCAGCAGCCAAGATAACACTGGGAGGGACTATGGCTACACCTTC	CASSQDNTGRDYGYTF
.	TRBD1	TRBV12-5	TRBJ2-2	TGTGCTAGTGAGGGGGCGCTGACCGGGGAGCTGTTTTTT	CASEGALTGELFF
.	.	TRBV27	TRBJ1-4	TGTGCCAGCAGTTTACAGGGGATTAATGAAAAACTGTTTTTT	CASSLQGINEKLFF
.	TRBD1	TRBV6-5	TRBJ1-2	TGTGCCAGCAGTTCCTTGACAGGGGGCTATGGCTACACCTTC	CASSSLTGGYGYTF
few	TRBD2	TRBV6-4	TRBJ2-3	TGTGCCAGCAGTGACTCCGGGACTAGCGGGGCAGATACGCAGTATTTT	CASSDSGTSGADTQYF